This T cell receptor beta chain appears in the sequencing data of a study of identical twins (dated by TCRdb to about 2016). The study in broad terms: To test whether fetal clonotypes persist, the study used deep sequencing on TCR alpha and beta repertoires from monozygotic twins, unrelated adults of various ages, and cord blood. To rule out contamination, replicate twin experiments were performed at different times with different library preparation protocols. Findings and caveats that apply to the study as a whole: Because the same donors could not be followed over many years, conclusions were based on cross-sectional statistical analysis. A weaker excess of twin sharing was found in beta out-of-frame sequences because the signal-to-noise ratio was lowered by fewer shared sequences. Compared with coincidental sharing between unrelated individuals, out-of-frame TCR alpha sequences shared between twins had an excess of sequences with low generation probability. Fewer insertions were carried by abundant cord blood beta clonotypes, a similar but weaker trend appeared in young adult naive repertoires, and no such trend appeared in memory repertoires. In monozygotic twins, recombination models systematically underestimated out-of-frame TCR alpha sharing, but the models matched the sharing seen between unrelated individuals. Invariant T cells such as MAIT and iNKT could partly confound zero-insertion analyses, though diverse VJ usage argued against this for most clonotypes.

Library construction relied on 5' RACE. Instrument used: Illumina HiSeq 2000. Template switching introduced a universal primer binding site; the final cDNA contained a unique molecular identifier, enabling accurate counting of TCR cDNA molecules. First-strand cDNA for TCR alpha and beta chains was synthesized from specific primers in the conserved constant-segment region. Each cDNA library was double barcoded, with a SMART-Mk sample barcode plus Illumina barcodes, to control for contamination. TruSeq adapter sequences along with Illumina sample barcodes were introduced in two successive PCR steps. The Illumina HiSeq platform was used with custom primers to sequence TCR alpha and beta cDNA libraries. The study's processing was this. Raw reads were processed with MiGEC to extract unique molecular identifiers, and MiXCR was used to determine CDR3 positions. For each individual, recombination models were inferred using an EM algorithm with the repgenHMM and IGoR tools. Shared clonotype analysis was performed with the tcR package in R, normalizing sharing by the product of cloneset sizes. Out-of-frame nonproductive sequences were analyzed to study raw recombination free of thymic and clonal selection effects. The raw public reads went through TCRdb reprocessing: fastp at Q25, MiXCR clone calling, in-frame beta chains kept. Every distinct CDR3 protein forms one entry, paired with its most common genes and DNA. The V and J calls here are based on TCRdb, not the publication. The sample profile shows 550,000 to 700,000 distinct CDR3 sequences; about 20% of them were found once. The ten most abundant clones make up 4% to 4.5% of the sample.

All donors were healthy Caucasians. Three pairs of female monozygotic twins, all aged about 18 to 29 years, made up the twin cohort. Peripheral blood mononuclear cells were used as the source from which RNA for TCR libraries was isolated. As regards this clonotype: What antigen it recognizes has not been identified. Per-nucleotide qualities are absent, and no much larger clonotype sits a single base away.

Trimming leaves V shorter by 7 bases and J shorter by 2 bases, with the junction holding 8 bases beyond the gene matches. The CDR3 starts with the cysteine, ends with the phenylalanine, and has 15 residues. The read is trimmed to its CDR3 DNA, 45 bases read in frame from base 1. The same data also contributed to another study, on T cells expressing NK-cell markers. The second study reports: In sorted CD3+CD56+NKG2C+, CD3+CD56+NKG2C- and CD3+CD56-NKG2C+ T-cell subsets from eight donors, TCR beta-chain repertoires were profiled. Most of the eight sequenced donors were HCMV-seropositive and one was HCMV-seronegative. To restrict sorting to alphabetaTCR-expressing T cells, an anti-gammadeltaTCR antibody was added in several experiments. In six donors, the dominant CD3+CD56+NKG2C+ clonotypes were among the top 10 CD8+ clonotypes and accounted for 1.0-7.0% of CD8+ T cells. Those dominant clonotypes were again the most abundant among CD3+CD56-NKG2C+ cells in a few donors, at roughly 28.3-60.1%. Whether the expanded NKG2C-expressing T cell clones were specific for HCMV antigens was left unclear. All eight donors whose samples were sequenced were randomly selected healthy volunteers, three of them men and five women. HCMV serostatus was determined by detecting HCMV-specific IgG in serum with a commercial ELISA kit. For over five donors, bulk peripheral blood T-cell repertoires were additionally sequenced from unsorted PBMC. Reads were demultiplexed and grouped by UMI with MIGEC, and clonotypes were assembled and quantified with MiTCR. To exclude erroneous sequences, any TCR cDNA sequence not supported by at least two reads was discarded. The tcR package was used for downstream repertoire analysis, and clonotypes were matched across fractions by CDR3 nucleotide sequence plus V segment. VDJmatch was used to annotate antigen specificity against VDJdb, with one amino acid substitution in CDR3 permitted.

The chain is encoded by TRBV12-3 or TRBV12-4 joined to TRBJ1-3, with 7 middle bases fitting TRBD1. The sample taken for sequencing was PBMCs. This TCR was sampled from a woman aged 18 to 35 in good health. The nucleotides are TGTGCCAGCACCCTCCGGCAGGGGGCTGGAAACACCATATATTTT. Its protein product is CASTLRQGAGNTIYF.